This TCR beta chain was retrieved from a study of T cells after posttransplantation cyclophosphamide. In its sample, this clone was seen once. The antigen is unknown. Assay: immunoSEQ multiplex PCR; the TCRdb copy retains only in-frame clones and omits some. The profile shows approximately 39,000 clones, roughly 73% of them singletons. Busulfan-fludarabine conditioning, marrow transplant, and cyclophosphamide on days +3 and +4 were administered. Study-level findings and limits: Donor CD8+ memory clones often dominated recipient blood repertoires at later times. Tissue-infiltrating T cells from skin or gut overlapped little with blood T cells. After PTCy, TRB diversity resembled that of CNI/methotrexate controls.

This CDR3 contains 13 residues. The V end lost 7 bases, the J end lost 7 bases, and 16 bases lay between the germline ends. CDR1 is LNHDA, CDR2 SQIVND, per germline (reference sequence). The sequence derives from a female patient in her forties who received an allogeneic stem cell transplant from a related donor, was CMV-positive, and had no GVHD. The graft donor may be the source of some T cells. This sequence joins TRBV19 and TRBJ1-1; possibly TRBD1 for D (5 bases). The specimen was CD4+ T cells sorted from blood, collected 1,800 to 2,000 days after a stem cell transplant with posttransplant cyclophosphamide. The CDR3 bases are TGTGCCAGTAAAGGCAGGGTGGTTGGTGAAGCTTTCTTT. Amino acid sequence: CASKGRVVGEAFF. Full variable domain (outside the CDR3, taken from reference TRBV19 and TRBJ1-1): DGGITQSPKYLFRKEGQNVTLSCEQNLNHDAMYWYRQDPGQGLRLIYYSQIVNDFQKGDIAEGYSVSREKKESFPLTVTSAQKNPTAFYLCASKGRVVGEAFFGQGTRLTVV.